Below, 11 T cell receptor beta chains from the same sample are listed, as sequenced in a study of blood T cell repertoires in COVID-19. Some clones are missing from TCRdb's copy, which holds only in-frame ones; the method was immunoSEQ multiplex PCR. The sample lists roughly 70,000 clones; around nine tenths were seen once. Sequenced: peripheral blood. These receptors were obtained from a woman older than 75 with acute or convalescent COVID-19.

The table lists this clone with a few counts. The J gene is TRBJ2-7, the V gene TRBV7-6; TRBD1 matches 9 bases. CDR3 length: 15 residues. Trimming removed 1 base from V and 6 bases from J; junction bases left unmatched: 7. Germline loops: CDR1 SGHVS, CDR2 FNYEAQ. CDR3 sequence reads: CASSLGGTGISEQYF. The CDR3, as DNA: TGTGCCAGCAGCTTAGGTGGGACAGGGATCTCCGAGCAGTACTTC.

The CDR3 nucleotides are TGTGCCAGTAGTAGTTCGGGCATTCAAACGGGAGGCTACACCTTC. Its protein is CASSSSGIQTGGYTF. J is TRBJ1-2 and V is TRBV19; D unclear. Deletions cut 4 bases from V and 8 bases from J, with 20 bases between. CDR3 length equals 15 residues. CDR1 and CDR2 from the germline V gene are LNHDA and SQIVND (reference sequence). Supplemented by reference TRBV19 and TRBJ1-2, the full variable domain reads DGGITQSPKYLFRKEGQNVTLSCEQNLNHDAMYWYRQDPGQGLRLIYYSQIVNDFQKGDIAEGYSVSREKKESFPLTVTSAQKNPTAFYLCASSSSGIQTGGYTFGSGTRLTVV.

This clone appeared a few times. V usage is TRBV10-3 and J usage is TRBJ1-2; TRBD1 matches at 9 bases. CDR1 is ENHRY and CDR2 is SYGVKD in the germline V gene. This CDR3 contains 13 residues. The J segment lost 6 bases and the V segment lost 8 bases, leaving 7 bases of the junction unmatched. The CDR3 nucleotides are TGTGCCATCCTCGGACAGGGGTCCCATGGCTACACCTTC. Protein product: CAILGQGSHGYTF.

The chain employs TRBV27 and TRBJ2-2, with D possibly being TRBD2 (5 bases). The ends were cut back, 5 bases at V and 5 bases at J, with 9 bases in the middle. Germline CDR1 is MNHEY and CDR2 is SMNVEV (reference sequence). The CDR3 sequence is 13 residues long. CDR3 sequence (DNA): TGTGCCAGCAGTCGACTATCAACCGGGGAGCTGTTTTTT. The encoded protein is CASSRLSTGELFF.

This chain connects TRBV7-3 to TRBJ2-1; weak D call: TRBD2 (5 bases). The CDR3 extends over 11 amino acids. Germline lookup yields CDR1 SGHTA and CDR2 FQGTGA. Trimming pared 5 bases from V and 11 bases from J, leaving 10 bases between. The CDR3 sequence: CASSAGGQQFF. The CDR3 DNA sequence: TGTGCCAGCAGCGCAGGAGGACAGCAGTTCTTC. Using reference TRBV7-3 and TRBJ2-1 for the parts outside the CDR3, the full variable domain is GAGVSQTPSNKVTEKGKYVELRCDPISGHTALYWYRQSLGQGPEFLIYFQGTGAADDSGLPNDRFFAVRPEGSVSTLKIQRTERGDSAVYLCASSAGGQQFFGPGTRLTVL.

V usage is TRBV6-1 and J usage is TRBJ2-7; maybe TRBD2 (6 bases). The CDR3 length is 18 residues. Trimming stripped 2 bases from V and 4 bases from J, with 24 bases between. Germline V lookup: CDR1 MNHNS, CDR2 SASEGT. The CDR3 here is CASSERRGRGWPAYEQYF. As DNA, the CDR3 is TGTGCCAGCAGTGAAAGGCGGGGCCGAGGGTGGCCGGCTTACGAGCAGTACTTC.

The CDR3 sequence is CATSYGQGRNTGELFF. The CDR3 nucleotides read TGTGCCACCAGCTACGGACAGGGCCGTAACACCGGGGAGCTGTTTTTT. The V and J genes are TRBV15 and TRBJ2-2, with 8 bases that match TRBD1. Germline CDR1 is LNHNV and CDR2 is YYDKDF (reference sequence). J gave up 2 bases and V 5 bases, and 7 bases lay outside the gene matches. CDR3 length: 16 residues.

The chain combines TRBV4-1 with TRBJ2-2; no clear D. V lost 1 base, J lost 6 bases, and 9 bases lay in between. Germline lookup yields CDR1 MGHRA and CDR2 YSYEKL. The CDR3 is made up of 14 amino acids. CDR3 nucleotide sequence: TGCGCCAGCAGCCAAGGGGCCAACCCCGGGGAGCTGTTTTTT. As protein: CASSQGANPGELFF.

The J gene is TRBJ1-1, the V gene TRBV29-1; 12 nucleotides agree with TRBD1. J was trimmed by 6 bases and V by 6 bases; bases with no gene match: 2. Germline-derived CDR1 and CDR2 are SQVTM and ANQGSEA. The CDR3 contains 12 residues. Here the CDR3 reads CSVGQGASEAFF. The CDR3 nucleotides are TGCAGCGTGGGACAGGGGGCATCTGAAGCTTTCTTT.

This chain joins TRBV7-8 and TRBJ2-7; D gene uncertain. This CDR3 region has 14 residues. V was pared by 7 bases and J by 0 bases, with 13 bases between. Germline assignment: CDR1 SGHVS and CDR2 FQNEAQ. The CDR3 is CASTGLASSYEQYF. CDR3 in DNA: TGTGCCAGCACGGGTCTGGCCAGCTCCTACGAGCAGTACTTC.

This clone has a single count. The CDR3 loop is CASSDYLGQGGRQETQYF. The CDR3 nucleotides are TGTGCCAGCAGTGATTACCTCGGACAGGGTGGGCGGCAAGAGACCCAGTACTTC. The gene calls are TRBV6-1 and TRBJ2-5; 8 bases are shared with TRBD1. V shed 3 bases and J 2 bases; nucleotides not matched to a gene: 14. This CDR3 region has 18 residues. The germline gives CDR1 MNHNS, CDR2 SASEGT.